This TCR beta chain comes out of a study of cytomegalovirus exposure and HLA in healthy donors. PCR involved 60 Vbeta and 13 Jbeta primers. Using immunoSEQ multiplex PCR, the repertoire was profiled, and TCRdb retains in-frame clones only, with some absent. The sample consists of a few hundred thousand clones, over 75% of them appearing once. This clone was detected a few times. With 7 bases clipped from V and 0 bases from J, the junction kept 8 bases outside the gene matches. The CDR3 consists of 15 residues. Germline loops: CDR1 SQVTM, CDR2 ANQGSEA. This receptor was taken from a woman between 45 and 65 years old in good health and CMV-seropositive. This chain connects TRBV29-1 to TRBJ1-1, with 10 bases matching TRBD1. Material for sequencing was PBMCs. In DNA form, the CDR3 reads TGCAGCGCCCCGGGACAGGGGACCATGAACACTGAAGCTTTCTTT. This gives the protein CSAPGQGTMNTEAFF.